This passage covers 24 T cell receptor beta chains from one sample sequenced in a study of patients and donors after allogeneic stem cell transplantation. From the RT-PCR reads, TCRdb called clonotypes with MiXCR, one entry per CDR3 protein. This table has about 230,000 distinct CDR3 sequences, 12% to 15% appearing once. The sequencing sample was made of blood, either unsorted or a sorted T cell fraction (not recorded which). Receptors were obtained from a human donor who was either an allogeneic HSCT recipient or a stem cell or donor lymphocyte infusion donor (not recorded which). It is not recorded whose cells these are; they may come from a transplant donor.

This CDR3 is CASSLAPEGGGQYF. CDR3 sequence (DNA): TGTGCCAGCAGCTTAGCCCCTGAAGGGGGCGGGCAGTACTTC. This rearrangement joins TRBV7-2 to TRBJ2-7, with 7 bases fitting TRBD1. The CDR3 totals 14 residues. Germline V lookup: CDR1 SGHTA, CDR2 FQGNSA. Losses at the gene ends were 0 bases for V and 9 bases for J; bases not matched to a gene: 8.

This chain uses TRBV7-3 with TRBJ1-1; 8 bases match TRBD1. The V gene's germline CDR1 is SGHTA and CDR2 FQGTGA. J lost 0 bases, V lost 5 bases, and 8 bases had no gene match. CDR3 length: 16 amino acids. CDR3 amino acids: CASSPQGGKLNTEAFF. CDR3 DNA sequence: TGTGCCAGCAGCCCACAGGGGGGAAAGTTGAACACTGAAGCTTTCTTT.

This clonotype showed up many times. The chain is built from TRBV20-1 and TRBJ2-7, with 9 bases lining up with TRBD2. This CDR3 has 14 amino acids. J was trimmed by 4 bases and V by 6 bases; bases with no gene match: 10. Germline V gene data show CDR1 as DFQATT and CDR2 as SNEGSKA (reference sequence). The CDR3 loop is CSADGTSLSYEQYF. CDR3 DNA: TGCAGTGCCGACGGGACTAGCCTATCTTACGAGCAGTACTTC.

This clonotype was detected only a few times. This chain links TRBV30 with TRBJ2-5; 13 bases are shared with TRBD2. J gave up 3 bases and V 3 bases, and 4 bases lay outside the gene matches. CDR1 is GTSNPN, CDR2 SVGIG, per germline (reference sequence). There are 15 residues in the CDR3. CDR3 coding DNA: TGTGCCTGGAGCTTAGGACTAGCGGGGGAAGAGACCCAGTACTTC. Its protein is CAWSLGLAGEETQYF.

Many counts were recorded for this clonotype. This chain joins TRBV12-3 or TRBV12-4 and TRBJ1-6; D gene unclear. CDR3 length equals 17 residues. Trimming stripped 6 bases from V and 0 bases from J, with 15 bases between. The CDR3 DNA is TGTGCCAGCAGCCCCGAGGATTTGAGCTCCTATAATTCACCCCTCCACTTT. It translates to CASSPEDLSSYNSPLHF.

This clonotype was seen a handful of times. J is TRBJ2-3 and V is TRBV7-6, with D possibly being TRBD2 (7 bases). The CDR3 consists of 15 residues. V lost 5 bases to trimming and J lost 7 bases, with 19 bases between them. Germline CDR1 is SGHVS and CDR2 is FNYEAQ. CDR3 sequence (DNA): TGTGCCAGCAGCCCGCATAGGGGGGGCGTGAATACGCAGTATTTT. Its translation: CASSPHRGGVNTQYF.

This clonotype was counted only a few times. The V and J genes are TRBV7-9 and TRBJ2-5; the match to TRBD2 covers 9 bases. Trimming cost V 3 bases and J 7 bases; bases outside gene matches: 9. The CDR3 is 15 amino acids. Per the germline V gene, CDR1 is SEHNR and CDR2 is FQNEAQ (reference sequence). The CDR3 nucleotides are TGTGCCAGCAGCTTGACTAGCGGAAGTGGTGGGACCCAGTACTTC. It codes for CASSLTSGSGGTQYF. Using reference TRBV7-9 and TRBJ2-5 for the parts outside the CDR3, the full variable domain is DTGVSQNPRHKITKRGQNVTFRCDPISEHNRLYWYRQTLGQGPEFLTYFQNEAQLEKSRLLSDRFSAERPKGSFSTLEIQRTEQGDSAMYLCASSLTSGSGGTQYFGPGTRLLVL.

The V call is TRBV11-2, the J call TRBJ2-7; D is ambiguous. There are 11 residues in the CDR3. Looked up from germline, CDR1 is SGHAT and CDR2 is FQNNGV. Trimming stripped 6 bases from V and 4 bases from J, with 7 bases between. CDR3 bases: TGTGCCAGCAGTCCCCAGTACGAGCAGTACTTC. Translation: CASSPQYEQYF.

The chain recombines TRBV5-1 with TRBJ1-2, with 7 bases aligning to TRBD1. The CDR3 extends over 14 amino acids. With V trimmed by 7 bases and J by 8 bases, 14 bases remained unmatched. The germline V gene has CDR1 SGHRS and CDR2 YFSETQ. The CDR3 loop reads CASSADRSLGGYTF. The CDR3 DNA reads TGCGCCAGCTCGGCGGACAGGTCCCTAGGAGGCTACACCTTC. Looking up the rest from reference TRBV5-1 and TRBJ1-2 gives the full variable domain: KAGVTQTPRYLIKTRGQQVTLSCSPISGHRSVSWYQQTPGQGLQFLFEYFSETQRNKGNFPGRFSGRQFSNSRSEMNVSTLELGDSALYLCASSADRSLGGYTFGSGTRLTVV.

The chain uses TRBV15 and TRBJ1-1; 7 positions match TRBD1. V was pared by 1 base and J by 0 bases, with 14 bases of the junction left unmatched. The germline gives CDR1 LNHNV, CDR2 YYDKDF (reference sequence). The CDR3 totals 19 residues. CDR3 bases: TGTGCCACCAGCAGAGGCCTGGGAGGGGGCGAGGGGTTGAACACTGAAGCTTTCTTT. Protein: CATSRGLGGGEGLNTEAFF.

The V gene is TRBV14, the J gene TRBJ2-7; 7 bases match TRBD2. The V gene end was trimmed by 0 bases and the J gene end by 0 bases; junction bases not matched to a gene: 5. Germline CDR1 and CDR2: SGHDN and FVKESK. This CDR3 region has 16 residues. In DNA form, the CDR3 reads TGTGCCAGCAGCCAAGATGGTAGCGGGTTCTCCTACGAGCAGTACTTC. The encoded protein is CASSQDGSGFSYEQYF.

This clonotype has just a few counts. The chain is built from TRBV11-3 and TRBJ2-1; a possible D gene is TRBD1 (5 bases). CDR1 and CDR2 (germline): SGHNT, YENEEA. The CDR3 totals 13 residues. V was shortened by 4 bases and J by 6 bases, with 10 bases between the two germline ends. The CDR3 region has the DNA TGTGCCAGCAGCTCCACTCAGGGCAATGAGCAGTTCTTC. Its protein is CASSSTQGNEQFF.

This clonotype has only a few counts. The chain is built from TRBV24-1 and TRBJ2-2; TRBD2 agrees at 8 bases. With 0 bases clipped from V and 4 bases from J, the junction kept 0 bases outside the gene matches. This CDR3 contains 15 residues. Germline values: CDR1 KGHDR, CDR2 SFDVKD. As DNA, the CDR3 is TGTGCCACCAGTGATTTGCGGGGGGGCACCGGGGAGCTGTTTTTT. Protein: CATSDLRGGTGELFF.

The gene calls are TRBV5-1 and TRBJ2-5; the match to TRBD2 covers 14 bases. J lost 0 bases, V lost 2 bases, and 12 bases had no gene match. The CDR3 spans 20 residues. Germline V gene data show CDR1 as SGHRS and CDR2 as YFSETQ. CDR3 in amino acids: CASSFKGLAGVAPYQETQYF. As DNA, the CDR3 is TGCGCCAGCAGCTTTAAGGGACTAGCGGGAGTGGCCCCGTACCAAGAGACCCAGTACTTC.

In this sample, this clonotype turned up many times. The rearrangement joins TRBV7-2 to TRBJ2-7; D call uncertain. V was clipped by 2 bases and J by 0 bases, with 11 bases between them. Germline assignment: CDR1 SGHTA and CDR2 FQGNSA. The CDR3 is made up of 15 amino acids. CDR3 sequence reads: CASSLRAGHSYEQYF. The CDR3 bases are TGTGCCAGCAGCTTACGGGCAGGCCACTCCTACGAGCAGTACTTC.

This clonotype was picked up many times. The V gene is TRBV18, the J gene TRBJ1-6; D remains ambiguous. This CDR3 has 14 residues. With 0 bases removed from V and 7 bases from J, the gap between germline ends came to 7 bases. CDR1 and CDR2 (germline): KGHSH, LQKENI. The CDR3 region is CASSPPVINSPLHF. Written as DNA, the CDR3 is TGTGCCAGCTCACCACCGGTTATAAATTCACCCCTCCACTTT.

The CDR3 bases are TGTGCCAGCACCGCCGGGGACAGGTATTCCTACGAGCAGTACTTC. It is translated as CASTAGDRYSYEQYF. This chain uses TRBV5-4 with TRBJ2-7, with 8 positions matching TRBD1. The CDR3 sequence is 15 residues long. Germline V CDR1 and CDR2: SGHNT, YYREEE (reference sequence). The junction had 9 bases not matched to a gene; V was cut back by 6 bases and J by 1 base.

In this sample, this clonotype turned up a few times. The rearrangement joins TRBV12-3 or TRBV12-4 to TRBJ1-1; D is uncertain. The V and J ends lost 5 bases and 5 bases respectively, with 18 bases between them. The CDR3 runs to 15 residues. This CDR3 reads CASSEGLGPLTEAFF. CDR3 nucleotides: TGTGCCAGCAGTGAAGGACTCGGTCCTTTAACTGAAGCTTTCTTT.

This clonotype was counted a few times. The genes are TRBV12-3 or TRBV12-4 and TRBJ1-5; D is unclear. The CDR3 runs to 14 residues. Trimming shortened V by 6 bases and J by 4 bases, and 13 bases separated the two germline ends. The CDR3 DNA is TGTGCCAGCAGCCTCTGGGAGGGAAATCAGCCCCAGCATTTT. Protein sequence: CASSLWEGNQPQHF.

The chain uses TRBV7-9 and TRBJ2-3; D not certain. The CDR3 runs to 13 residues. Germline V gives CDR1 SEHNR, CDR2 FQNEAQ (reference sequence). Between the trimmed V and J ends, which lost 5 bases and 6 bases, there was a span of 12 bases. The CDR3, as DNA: TGTGCCAGCAGCCCAGGCAATCAGGATACGCAGTATTTT. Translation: CASSPGNQDTQYF.

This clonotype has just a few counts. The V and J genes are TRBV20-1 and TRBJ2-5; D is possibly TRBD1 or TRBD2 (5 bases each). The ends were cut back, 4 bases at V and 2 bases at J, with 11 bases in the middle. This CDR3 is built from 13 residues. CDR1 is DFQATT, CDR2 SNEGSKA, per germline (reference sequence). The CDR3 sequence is CSATGPPQETQYF. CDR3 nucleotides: TGCAGTGCTACGGGACCCCCTCAAGAGACCCAGTACTTC.

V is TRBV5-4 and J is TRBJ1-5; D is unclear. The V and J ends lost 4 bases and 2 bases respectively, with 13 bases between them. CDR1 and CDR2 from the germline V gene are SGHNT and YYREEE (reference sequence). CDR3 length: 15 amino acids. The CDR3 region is CASSASGDGNQPQHF. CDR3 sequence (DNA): TGTGCCAGCAGCGCGAGTGGTGACGGCAATCAGCCCCAGCATTTT.

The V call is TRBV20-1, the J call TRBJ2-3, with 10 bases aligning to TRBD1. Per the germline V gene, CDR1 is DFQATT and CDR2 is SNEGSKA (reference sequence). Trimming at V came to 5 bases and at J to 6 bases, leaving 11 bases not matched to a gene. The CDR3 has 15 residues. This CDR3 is CSARPGTGVMDTQYF. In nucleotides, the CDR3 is TGCAGTGCTCGGCCCGGGACAGGGGTTATGGATACGCAGTATTTT.

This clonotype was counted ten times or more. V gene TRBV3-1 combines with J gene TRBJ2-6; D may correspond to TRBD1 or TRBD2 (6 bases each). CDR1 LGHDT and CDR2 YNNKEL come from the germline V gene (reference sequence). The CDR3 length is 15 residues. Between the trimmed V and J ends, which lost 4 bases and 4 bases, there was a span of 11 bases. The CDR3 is CASSRGGMGANVLTF. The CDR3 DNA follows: TGTGCCAGCAGCCGAGGGGGGATGGGGGCCAACGTCCTGACTTTC. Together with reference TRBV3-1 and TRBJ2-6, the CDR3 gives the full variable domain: DTAVSQTPKYLVTQMGNDKSIKCEQNLGHDTMYWYKQDSKKFLKIMFSYNNKELIINETVPNRFSPKSPDKAHLNLHINSLELGDSAVYFCASSRGGMGANVLTFGAGSRLTVL.